The 25 T cell receptor beta chains below were found in one sample sequenced in a study of blood T cell repertoires in COVID-19. Some clones are missing from TCRdb's copy, which holds only in-frame ones; the method was immunoSEQ multiplex PCR. The data show about 30,000 clones, with approximately 85% seen just once and under 8% held by the top ten. Sequences were obtained from peripheral blood. The receptors shown here come from a man aged 60-69 years with active COVID-19.

The genes are TRBV5-6 and TRBJ1-1; 11 bases are a match to TRBD1. Germline CDR1 reads SGHDT; CDR2 reads YYEEEE. This CDR3 has 16 residues. With 6 bases clipped from V and 5 bases from J, the junction kept 12 bases outside the gene matches. Here the CDR3 reads CASTPRRTGGQTEAFF. The CDR3 DNA reads TGTGCCAGCACCCCCCGCCGGACAGGGGGCCAGACTGAAGCTTTCTTT.

J is TRBJ2-1 and V is TRBV11-3; D possibly corresponds to TRBD2 (6 bases). V was clipped by 6 bases and J by 9 bases, with 18 bases between them. CDR1 and CDR2 from the germline V gene are SGHNT and YENEEA. CDR3 length: 14 residues. The CDR3 coding sequence is TGTGCCAGCAGTTTAATGGCGGGATTGGGTGAGCAGTTCTTC. Its translation is CASSLMAGLGEQFF.

This clone was seen just once. V gene TRBV19 combines with J gene TRBJ1-2, with D maybe TRBD1 (6 bases). Germline V gene sequence: CDR1 LNHDA, CDR2 SQIVND (reference sequence). V lost 8 bases, J lost 2 bases, and 9 bases lay in between. The CDR3 runs 12 residues. For the CDR3, the DNA is TGTGCCAGTGAGGGGGAGAACTATGGCTACACCTTC. This gives the protein CASEGENYGYTF.

The genes are TRBV5-4 and TRBJ2-3; perhaps TRBD2 as D (6 bases). The ends were cut back, 3 bases at V and 6 bases at J, with 14 bases in the middle. Germline CDR1 reads SGHNT; CDR2 reads YYREEE (reference sequence). The CDR3 is made up of 14 amino acids. This CDR3 is CASSSGTVPDTQYF. CDR3 nucleotides: TGTGCCAGCAGCTCCGGGACTGTACCGGATACGCAGTATTTT.

This clone has a handful of counts. This rearrangement joins TRBV13 to TRBJ2-1; 7 bases agree with TRBD1. J was trimmed by 4 bases and V by 6 bases; bases with no gene match: 6. Germline assignment: CDR1 PRHDT and CDR2 FYEKMQ (reference sequence). CDR3 size: 14 residues. For the CDR3, the DNA is TGTGCCAGCAGAACAGGGGTCCCTTACAATGAGCAGTTCTTC. It yields the protein CASRTGVPYNEQFF.

The CDR3 protein is CASRDRVAYEQYF. In DNA form, the CDR3 reads TGTGCCAGTAGGGACAGAGTAGCCTACGAGCAGTACTTC. The chain carries TRBV6-5 and TRBJ2-7; 7 positions match TRBD1. The germline gives CDR1 MNHEY, CDR2 SVGAGI. The CDR3 consists of 13 residues. V was clipped by 9 bases and J by 2 bases; unmatched bases: 7.

The V gene is TRBV7-8, the J gene TRBJ2-1; D call uncertain. Germline CDR1 is SGHVS and CDR2 is FQNEAQ. Trimming pared 5 bases from V and 7 bases from J, leaving 9 bases between. CDR3 length: 12 residues. DNA of the CDR3: TGTGCCAGCAGCCATAGAGGTAATGAGCAGTTCTTC. This encodes CASSHRGNEQFF.

This chain links TRBV3-1 (or the pseudogene TRBV3-2) with TRBJ1-2, with D perhaps matching TRBD1 (5 bases). Germline lookup yields CDR1 LGHDT and CDR2 YNNKEL (reference sequence). V was clipped by 1 base and J by 1 base, with 13 bases between them. The CDR3 runs 16 residues. CDR3 sequence (DNA): TGTGCCAGCAGCCAAGGACCGGACGGGGGTAACTATGGCTACACCTTC. Translating it yields CASSQGPDGGNYGYTF.

The sample holds a few counts of this clone. The chain employs TRBV14 and TRBJ2-3, with 7 bases identical to TRBD1. Germline assignment: CDR1 SGHDN and CDR2 FVKESK. The V segment lost 4 bases and the J segment 0 bases; nucleotides outside the gene matches: 7. This CDR3 is built from 16 residues. Here the CDR3 reads CASSRLQGISTDTQYF. CDR3 nucleotide sequence: TGTGCCAGCAGCCGCCTACAGGGGATTAGCACAGATACGCAGTATTTT.

This rearrangement joins TRBV24-1 to TRBJ2-5, with D perhaps TRBD2 (5 bases). The CDR3 spans 13 residues. V gave up 4 bases and J gave up 7 bases, with 12 bases separating them. Germline CDR1 reads KGHDR; CDR2 reads SFDVKD. CDR3 in amino acids: CATSDGVMGTQYF. For the CDR3, the DNA is TGTGCCACCAGTGACGGGGTGATGGGGACCCAGTACTTC.

The chain links TRBV7-2 to TRBJ1-1; D not certain. Germline CDR1 is SGHTA and CDR2 is FQGNSA. Trimming took 1 base from V and 1 from J, leaving 4 bases between them. CDR3 length: 13 amino acids. The CDR3 DNA is TGTGCCAGCAGCTTAGACAGGAACACTGAAGCTTTCTTT. Amino acids: CASSLDRNTEAFF.

This clone was detected once. The chain employs TRBV11-1 and TRBJ2-7; D gene uncertain. This CDR3 has 11 residues. Per the germline V gene, CDR1 is SGHAT and CDR2 is FQDESV (reference sequence). Trimming took 2 bases from V and 6 from J, leaving 5 bases between them. The CDR3 reads CASSLSIEQYF. CDR3 sequence (DNA): TGTGCCAGCAGCTTATCCATCGAGCAGTACTTC.

In its sample, this clone was seen a few times. No DNA is shown, since the ends of the CDR3 on it are uncertain; the CDR3 is the one TCRdb lists. V is TRBV28 and J is TRBJ2-5; TRBD1 reflects the table's D call only, with no check against the DNA. Germline-derived CDR1 and CDR2 are MDHEN and SYDVKM. The length of the CDR3 is 13 amino acids, counting both ends. The CDR3: CASSSSDRNTQYF.

CDR3 sequence reads: CASSLEGGNLQETQYF. The CDR3, as DNA: TGCGCCAGCAGCTTGGAGGGCGGGAACCTCCAAGAGACCCAGTACTTC. This sequence joins TRBV5-1 and TRBJ2-5; D might be TRBD2 (6 bases). Germline V gene data show CDR1 as SGHRS and CDR2 as YFSETQ. Between the trimmed V and J ends, which lost 0 bases and 1 base, there was a span of 13 bases. This CDR3 spans 16 amino acids.

This clone was picked up one time. The genes are TRBV28 and TRBJ1-6; D possibly corresponds to TRBD1 (6 bases). The CDR3 totals 15 residues. Trimming took off 7 bases at V and 5 bases at J, with 15 bases between the two ends. In germline, CDR1 is MDHEN, CDR2 SYDVKM. The chain's CDR3 is CASTLGGGDNSPLHF. The CDR3 bases are TGTGCCAGCACCTTGGGGGGGGGCGATAATTCACCCCTCCACTTT.

V is TRBV15 and J is TRBJ2-6; TRBD2 matches 10 bases. With 5 bases clipped from V and 0 bases from J, the junction kept 10 bases outside the gene matches. This CDR3 is 19 amino acids long. Germline CDR1 and CDR2: LNHNV and YYDKDF (reference sequence). CDR3 in DNA: TGTGCCACCAGCTGGTCTAGCGGGAGACTCCTCTCTGGGGCCAACGTCCTGACTTTC. Its translation is CATSWSSGRLLSGANVLTF.

The V gene is TRBV29-1, the J gene TRBJ1-4, with 8 bases aligning to TRBD1. J was trimmed by 4 bases and V by 7 bases; bases with no gene match: 11. The length of the CDR3 is 15 residues. Germline CDR1 is SQVTM and CDR2 is ANQGSEA. The CDR3 reads CSGATGATINEKLFF. CDR3 in DNA: TGCAGCGGCGCGACAGGGGCGACGATTAATGAAAAACTGTTTTTT.

The chain has TRBV11-3 and TRBJ2-3; 11 bases map to TRBD2. V gave up 3 bases and J gave up 3 bases; unmatched junction bases: 5. There are 16 residues in the CDR3. Germline V CDR1 and CDR2: SGHNT, YENEEA. In DNA form, the CDR3 reads TGTGCCAGCAGCTTTGGACTAGCGGGCGTTACAGATACGCAGTATTTT. Translating gives CASSFGLAGVTDTQYF.

This sequence joins TRBV7-8 and TRBJ1-2; D may be TRBD1 (5 bases). Trimming shortened V by 1 base and J by 4 bases, and 7 bases separated the two germline ends. The V gene's germline CDR1 is SGHVS and CDR2 FQNEAQ. There are 13 residues in the CDR3. The CDR3 here is CASSLGGGYGYTF. DNA of the CDR3: TGTGCCAGCAGCTTAGGGGGGGGCTATGGCTACACCTTC.

The chain uses TRBV5-1 and TRBJ1-1; no clear D gene. Germline CDR1 reads SGHRS; CDR2 reads YFSETQ. V lost 7 bases, J lost 1 base, and 14 bases lay in between. The CDR3 is made up of 14 amino acids. The CDR3 is CASYRNSGNTEAFF. The CDR3 DNA reads as TGCGCCAGCTATCGGAACTCAGGGAACACTGAAGCTTTCTTT.

The chain couples TRBV2 to TRBJ2-1; D is possibly TRBD1 (6 bases). Germline V CDR1 and CDR2: SNHLY, FYNNEI. The CDR3 runs to 13 residues. Trimming took off 7 bases at V and 6 bases at J, with 13 bases between the two ends. The CDR3 protein is CASKGRGGNEQFF. DNA for the CDR3: TGTGCCAGCAAGGGTAGAGGGGGCAATGAGCAGTTCTTC. Supplemented by reference TRBV2 and TRBJ2-1, the full variable domain reads EPEVTQTPSHQVTQMGQEVILRCVPISNHLYFYWYRQILGQKVEFLVSFYNNEISEKSEIFDDQFSVERPDGSNFTLKIRSTKLEDSAMYFCASKGRGGNEQFFGPGTRLTVL.

The J gene is TRBJ2-3, the V gene TRBV6-1, with TRBD1 matching 9 bases. CDR1 is MNHNS, CDR2 SASEGT, per germline. V lost 1 base and J lost 6; bases outside the gene matches: 11. There are 17 residues in the CDR3. The CDR3 region is CASSEVGGGTGSDTQYF. DNA for the CDR3: TGTGCCAGCAGTGAAGTTGGGGGGGGGACAGGGTCGGATACGCAGTATTTT.

The chain links TRBV19 to TRBJ1-1; D remains ambiguous. Trimming took off 1 base at V and 8 bases at J, with 8 bases between the two ends. Per germline, CDR1 LNHDA and CDR2 SQIVND (reference sequence). This CDR3 contains 12 residues. The CDR3 DNA reads TGTGCCAGTAGTATAGGGGAGTTCGAAGCTTTCTTT. Translated, it gives CASSIGEFEAFF.

The chain is built from TRBV5-1 and TRBJ2-2, with 11 bases identical to TRBD2. The germline gives CDR1 SGHRS, CDR2 YFSETQ. CDR3 length: 15 amino acids. V gave up 4 bases and J gave up 9 bases; unmatched junction bases: 8. CDR3 sequence: CASSPAGTSGWELFF. The CDR3 region has the DNA TGCGCCAGCAGCCCTGCCGGGACTAGCGGATGGGAGCTGTTTTTT.

This chain links TRBV27 with TRBJ2-1; possibly TRBD1 for D (6 bases). V lost 3 bases and J 6 bases, leaving 15 bases between the germline ends. Germline loops: CDR1 MNHEY, CDR2 SMNVEV (reference sequence). The CDR3 is made up of 15 amino acids. CDR3 DNA: TGTGCCAGCAGTTTCGGCCAGGGGTGGGGCAATGAGCAGTTCTTC. As protein: CASSFGQGWGNEQFF.